These T cell receptor beta chains were read from a single sample in a study of a mutant IDH1 vaccine in newly diagnosed glioma. These TCRs are of unknown antigen specificity. Clones were read by immunoSEQ multiplex PCR, and TCRdb kept only the in-frame ones, dropping some. Among nearly 55,000 clones listed, 75% to 85% were seen once. This sample comprised PBMCs, obtained from a glioma patient whose treatment included an IDH1 peptide vaccine. The receptors originated from a man aged 30-40 years with glioma. The CDR3 runs from the conserved cysteine through the conserved F or W.

j_call v_call cdr3_aa
TRBJ2-2 TRBV5-4 CASSLGQGINTGELFF
TRBJ1-4 TRBV5-1 CASSRGTNEKLFF
TRBJ1-6 TRBV9 CASSVDGAARLNSPLHF
TRBJ1-2 TRBV6-1 CASSEYHWPITDYGYTF
TRBJ2-2 TRBV19 CASSPRRTGVNTGELFF
TRBJ1-2 TRBV18 CASSPARDVNYGYTF
TRBJ2-1 TRBV27 CASSFRQVTPNEQFF
TRBJ2-1 TRBV6-5 CASSPGTGSNNEQFF
TRBJ1-1 TRBV5-1 CASSLVAGAGTEAFF
TRBJ1-3 TRBV29-1 CSVRGQGINTIYF
TRBJ2-2 TRBV19 CASSPDRGNTGELFF
TRBJ2-7 TRBV5-6 CASSRGDRVFYEQYF
TRBJ1-1 TRBV6-5 CASSCHGVGKDTEAFF
TRBJ1-3 TRBV27 CASSLSVASSGNTIYF
TRBJ1-1 TRBV28 CASKPGQGVFFF
TRBJ1-2 TRBV9 CASSVATGGRGYGYTF
TRBJ2-5 TRBV19 CASSKNRVRETQYF
TRBJ1-6 TRBV7-9 CASGGGASYNSPLHF
TRBJ2-7 TRBV28 CASNLYGSRAGSYEQYF
TRBJ1-2 TRBV10-1 CASSESLQGASYGYTF
TRBJ2-7 TRBV11-3 CASSLGQGSGEQYF
TRBJ1-5 TRBV6-6 CASSSRGLSNQPQHF
TRBJ1-1 TRBV4-2 CASSQDLGRNTEAFF
TRBJ2-7 TRBV19 CASSIGTIGFEQYF
TRBJ1-6 TRBV14 CASSQGRVHNSPLHF
TRBJ1-3 TRBV4-2 CASSLGPMSSGNTIYF
TRBJ1-5 TRBV19 CASRHTGLGSADQPQHF
TRBJ1-2 TRBV4-1 CASSQVGDTVYGYTF
TRBJ1-2 TRBV18 CASSPTGTHYGYTF
TRBJ2-1 TRBV9 CASSQTGTSGGASEQFF
TRBJ1-2 TRBV11-1 CASSLGGYYGYTF
TRBJ2-1 TRBV18 CASSPSPTAGLNEQFF
TRBJ1-1 TRBV14 CASSRRTGSREAFF
TRBJ2-1 TRBV2 CASSPGNEQFF
TRBJ2-7 TRBV5-1 CASSLQTDAFEQYF
TRBJ2-7 TRBV5-6 CASSLRTEQYF
TRBJ2-1 TRBV27 CASSLSGGGRNEQFF
TRBJ2-7 TRBV4-1 CASRPTSSYEQYF
TRBJ2-5 TRBV7-6 CASSEYGLAGPQETQYF
TRBJ1-2 TRBV6-1 CASSERDGGYGYTF
TRBJ1-5 TRBV7-8 CASSWDRGQPQHF
TRBJ1-1 TRBV11-2 CASSLRTGNTEAFF
TRBJ2-2 TRBV2 CASRPGTTNTGELFF
TRBJ1-1 TRBV19 CASSVPHGNTEAFF
TRBJ2-2 TRBV28 CASSLFSGTGAGGELFF
TRBJ1-1 TRBV9 CASSARGANTEAFF
TRBJ2-7 TRBV10-3 CAITRDRTYEQYF
TRBJ2-5 TRBV7-8 CASSQEAETQYF
TRBJ1-2 TRBV27 CASSGGFYGYTF